This passage covers 4 T cell receptor beta chains from one sample sequenced in a study of blood T cell repertoires in COVID-19. Profiled with immunoSEQ multiplex PCR; TCRdb holds only in-frame clones, not every one. Here the sample spans approximately 97,000 clones, around 84% being singletons. The sample was peripheral blood. The origin of the receptors is a human donor in a cohort sampled during active COVID-19.

The J gene is TRBJ2-1, the V gene TRBV27; 9 nucleotides match TRBD1. This CDR3 region has 13 residues. The trim removed 5 bases at V and 8 bases at J, leaving 4 bases unmatched. CDR1 and CDR2 from the germline V gene are MNHEY and SMNVEV (reference sequence). The CDR3: CASSPRDRDEQFF. The CDR3 nucleotides read TGTGCCAGCAGTCCTCGGGACAGGGATGAGCAGTTCTTC.

This rearrangement joins TRBV5-8 to TRBJ1-4; 9 nucleotides line up with TRBD1. The germline gives CDR1 SGHTS, CDR2 YDEGEE. The CDR3 is made up of 15 amino acids. V shed 4 bases, J shed 6 bases, and the junction held 7 bases outside the gene matches. The CDR3 DNA follows: TGTGCCAGCAGCCAGGGGACAGGGAAGGATGAAAAACTGTTTTTT. Translated, it gives CASSQGTGKDEKLFF.

The chain combines TRBV15 with TRBJ1-1; perhaps TRBD1 as D (6 bases). Germline V gene data show CDR1 as LNHNV and CDR2 as YYDKDF (reference sequence). CDR3 length: 19 residues. V dropped 4 bases and J dropped 1 base, with 25 bases sitting between them. The CDR3 protein is CATSTGGGRGRLRNTEAFF. The CDR3 nucleotides read TGTGCCACCAGCACGGGCGGAGGCAGGGGCAGATTACGGAACACTGAAGCTTTCTTT. Supplemented by reference TRBV15 and TRBJ1-1, the full variable domain reads DAMVIQNPRYQVTQFGKPVTLSCSQTLNHNVMYWYQQKSSQAPKLLFHYYDKDFNNEADTPDNFQSRRPNTSFCFLDIRSPGLGDTAMYLCATSTGGGRGRLRNTEAFFGQGTRLTVV.

The chain combines TRBV28 with TRBJ2-7; the D gene is possibly TRBD1 (5 bases). The CDR3 sequence is 14 residues long. Trimming removed 6 bases at V and 7 bases at J, with 19 bases between. The germline V gene has CDR1 MDHEN and CDR2 SYDVKM. The CDR3 DNA reads as TGTGCCAGCAGCTCTCAGCAGGGCGTGGGGGAGCAGTACTTC. Translating it yields CASSSQQGVGEQYF.